This T cell receptor (beta chain) was retrieved from a study of PD-1 blockade in mismatch repair-deficient tumors. Study as a whole: All were previously treated, progressing patients with about 11 mismatch repair-deficient cancer types.

Profiled with immunoSEQ multiplex PCR; TCRdb holds only in-frame clones, not every one. The sample records tens of thousands of clones, 70% to 85% being singletons. All patients were mismatch repair deficient, assessed by either PCR or immunohistochemistry. TCRs were sequenced from a few patients responding to pembrolizumab. Broader study findings: After pembrolizumab, tumor-resident clones rose rapidly, then generally contracted before radiologic responses.

A note on this clone: Its antigen is still unknown.

Germline values: CDR1 SGHRS, CDR2 YFSETQ. Trimming removed 4 bases at V and 5 bases at J, with 12 bases between. The CDR3 totals 13 residues. The TCR comes from an adult with mismatch repair-deficient cancer. The sequencing here drew on peripheral blood, taken 2 weeks after starting pembrolizumab. The chain joins TRBV5-1 to TRBJ2-5; D is unclear. Written as DNA, the CDR3 is TGCGCCAGCAGCGTAGAGGCCCGGGAGACCCAGTACTTC. Translated: CASSVEARETQYF. Full variable domain (rest looked up from reference TRBV5-1 and TRBJ2-5): KAGVTQTPRYLIKTRGQQVTLSCSPISGHRSVSWYQQTPGQGLQFLFEYFSETQRNKGNFPGRFSGRQFSNSRSEMNVSTLELGDSALYLCASSVEARETQYFGPGTRLLVL.